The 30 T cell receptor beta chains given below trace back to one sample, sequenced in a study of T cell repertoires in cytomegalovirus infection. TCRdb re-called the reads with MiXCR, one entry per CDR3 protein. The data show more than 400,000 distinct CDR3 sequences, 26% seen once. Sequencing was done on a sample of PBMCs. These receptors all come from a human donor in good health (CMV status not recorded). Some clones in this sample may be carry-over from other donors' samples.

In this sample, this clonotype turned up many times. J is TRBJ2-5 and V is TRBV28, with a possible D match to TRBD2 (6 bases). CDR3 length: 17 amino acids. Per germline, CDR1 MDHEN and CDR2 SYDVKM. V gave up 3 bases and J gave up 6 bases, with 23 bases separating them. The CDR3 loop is CASSLVSTGLGQKTQYF. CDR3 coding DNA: TGTGCCAGCAGTTTGGTATCAACGGGACTCGGGCAGAAGACCCAGTACTTC.

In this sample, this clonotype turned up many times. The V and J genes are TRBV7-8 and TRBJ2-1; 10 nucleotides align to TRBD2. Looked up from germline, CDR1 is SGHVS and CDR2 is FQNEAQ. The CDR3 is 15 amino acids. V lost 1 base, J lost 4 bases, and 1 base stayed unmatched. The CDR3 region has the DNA TGTGCCAGCAGCTTAGTACTAGCGGGGTACAATGAGCAGTTCTTC. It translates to CASSLVLAGYNEQFF.

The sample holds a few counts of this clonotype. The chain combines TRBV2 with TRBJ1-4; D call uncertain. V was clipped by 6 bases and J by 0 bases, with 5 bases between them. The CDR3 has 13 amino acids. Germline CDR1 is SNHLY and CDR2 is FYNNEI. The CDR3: CASRRSTNEKLFF. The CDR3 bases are TGTGCCAGCAGACGATCAACTAATGAAAAACTGTTTTTT.

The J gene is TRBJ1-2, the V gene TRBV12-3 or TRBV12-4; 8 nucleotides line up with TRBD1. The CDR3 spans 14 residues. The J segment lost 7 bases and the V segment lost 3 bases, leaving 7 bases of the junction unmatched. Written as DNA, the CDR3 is TGTGCCAGCAGTTTGGGGACAGGAGAAGGTGGCTACACCTTC. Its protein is CASSLGTGEGGYTF.

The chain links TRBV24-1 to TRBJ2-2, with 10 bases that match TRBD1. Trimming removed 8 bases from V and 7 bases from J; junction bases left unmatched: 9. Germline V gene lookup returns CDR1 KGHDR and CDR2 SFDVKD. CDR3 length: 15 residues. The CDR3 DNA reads TGTGCCACCATGCCCGGGACAGGGGTCGGCGGGGAGCTGTTTTTT. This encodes CATMPGTGVGGELFF.

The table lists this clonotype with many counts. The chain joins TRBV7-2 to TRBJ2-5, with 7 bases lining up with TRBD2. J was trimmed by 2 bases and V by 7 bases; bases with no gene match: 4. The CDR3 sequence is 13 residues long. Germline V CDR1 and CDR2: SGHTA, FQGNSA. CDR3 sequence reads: CASTQGLQETQYF. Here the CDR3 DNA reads TGTGCCAGCACCCAGGGACTACAAGAGACCCAGTACTTC. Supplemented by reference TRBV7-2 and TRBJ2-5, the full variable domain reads GAGVSQSPSNKVTEKGKDVELRCDPISGHTALYWYRQSLGQGLEFLIYFQGNSAPDKSGLPSDRFSAERTGGSVSTLTIQRTQQEDSAVYLCASTQGLQETQYFGPGTRLLVL.

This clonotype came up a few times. This chain's CDR3 is CASSLRGPGLAGGRADTQYF. In nucleotides, the CDR3 is TGTGCCAGCAGCTTAAGAGGCCCGGGACTAGCGGGAGGTCGGGCAGATACGCAGTATTTT. The V call is TRBV7-2, the J call TRBJ2-3, with 15 bases lining up with TRBD2. The CDR3 is 20 residues long. V lost 2 bases and J lost 4; bases outside the gene matches: 13. Looked up from germline, CDR1 is SGHTA and CDR2 is FQGNSA.

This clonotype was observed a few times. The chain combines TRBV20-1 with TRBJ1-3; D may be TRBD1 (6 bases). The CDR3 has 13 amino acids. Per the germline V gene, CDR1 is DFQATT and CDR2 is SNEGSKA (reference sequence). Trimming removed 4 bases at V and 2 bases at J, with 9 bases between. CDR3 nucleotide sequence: TGCAGTGCTAACAGGGAAACTGGAAACACCATATATTTT. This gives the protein CSANRETGNTIYF.

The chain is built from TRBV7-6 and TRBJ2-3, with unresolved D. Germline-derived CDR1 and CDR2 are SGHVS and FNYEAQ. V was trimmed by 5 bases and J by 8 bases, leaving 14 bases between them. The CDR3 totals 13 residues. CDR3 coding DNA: TGTGCCAGCAGCCCAAGGGCTCATACTACGCAGTATTTT. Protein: CASSPRAHTTQYF.

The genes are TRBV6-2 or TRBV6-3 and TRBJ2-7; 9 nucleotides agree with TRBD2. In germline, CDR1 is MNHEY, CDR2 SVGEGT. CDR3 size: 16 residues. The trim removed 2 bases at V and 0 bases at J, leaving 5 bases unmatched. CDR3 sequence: CASSYVAGVASYEQYF. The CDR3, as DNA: TGTGCCAGCAGTTACGTAGCGGGAGTGGCCTCCTACGAGCAGTACTTC.

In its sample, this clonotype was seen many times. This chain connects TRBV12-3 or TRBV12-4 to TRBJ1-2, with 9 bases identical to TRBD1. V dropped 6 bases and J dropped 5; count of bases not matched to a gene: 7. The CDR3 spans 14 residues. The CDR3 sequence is CASRATGQGYGYTF. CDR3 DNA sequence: TGTGCCAGCAGAGCCACGGGACAGGGTTATGGCTACACCTTC.

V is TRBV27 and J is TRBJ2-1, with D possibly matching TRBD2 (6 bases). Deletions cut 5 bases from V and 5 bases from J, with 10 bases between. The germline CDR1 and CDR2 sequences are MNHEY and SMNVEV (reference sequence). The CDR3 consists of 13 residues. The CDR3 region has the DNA TGTGCCAGCAGTCGCGGGACCCACAATGAGCAGTTCTTC. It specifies CASSRGTHNEQFF.

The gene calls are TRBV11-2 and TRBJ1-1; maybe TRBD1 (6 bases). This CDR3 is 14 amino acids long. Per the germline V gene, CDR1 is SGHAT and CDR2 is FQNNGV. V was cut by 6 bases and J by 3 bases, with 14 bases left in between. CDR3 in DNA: TGTGCCAGCAGTCGGTGGGGGCAGGACACTGAAGCTTTCTTT. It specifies CASSRWGQDTEAFF.

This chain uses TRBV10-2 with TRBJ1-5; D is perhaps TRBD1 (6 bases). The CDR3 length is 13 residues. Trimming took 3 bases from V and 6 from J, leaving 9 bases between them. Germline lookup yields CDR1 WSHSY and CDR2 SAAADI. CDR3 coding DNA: TGCGCCAGCAGTGAAGGGGGGGGTCAGCCCCAGCATTTT. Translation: CASSEGGGQPQHF.

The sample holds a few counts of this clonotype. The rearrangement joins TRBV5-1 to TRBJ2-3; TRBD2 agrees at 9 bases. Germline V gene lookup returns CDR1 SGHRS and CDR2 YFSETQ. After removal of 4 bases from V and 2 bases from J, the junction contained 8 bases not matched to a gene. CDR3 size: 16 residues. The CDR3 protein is CASSDKAGGVTDTQYF. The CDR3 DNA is TGCGCCAGCAGCGATAAAGCGGGAGGTGTCACAGATACGCAGTATTTT. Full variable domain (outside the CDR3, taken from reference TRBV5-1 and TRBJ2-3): KAGVTQTPRYLIKTRGQQVTLSCSPISGHRSVSWYQQTPGQGLQFLFEYFSETQRNKGNFPGRFSGRQFSNSRSEMNVSTLELGDSALYLCASSDKAGGVTDTQYFGPGTRLTVL.

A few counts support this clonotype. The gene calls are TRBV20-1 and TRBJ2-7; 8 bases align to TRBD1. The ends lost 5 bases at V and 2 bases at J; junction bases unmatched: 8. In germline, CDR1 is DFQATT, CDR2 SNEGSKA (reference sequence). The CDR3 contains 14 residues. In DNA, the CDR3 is TGCAGTGCTCAAGACAGGGGCCAACCCTACGAGCAGTACTTC. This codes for CSAQDRGQPYEQYF.

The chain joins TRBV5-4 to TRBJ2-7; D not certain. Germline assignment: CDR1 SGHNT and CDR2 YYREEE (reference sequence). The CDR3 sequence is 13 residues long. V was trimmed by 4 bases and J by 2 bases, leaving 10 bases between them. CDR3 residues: CASSVNRAYEQYF. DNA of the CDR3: TGTGCCAGCAGCGTGAACAGAGCCTACGAGCAGTACTTC.

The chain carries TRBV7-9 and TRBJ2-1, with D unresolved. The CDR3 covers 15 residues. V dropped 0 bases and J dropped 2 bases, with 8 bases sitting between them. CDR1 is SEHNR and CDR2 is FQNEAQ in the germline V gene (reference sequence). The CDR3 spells CASSLAWGTYNEQFF. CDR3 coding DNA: TGTGCCAGCAGCTTAGCGTGGGGAACCTACAATGAGCAGTTCTTC.

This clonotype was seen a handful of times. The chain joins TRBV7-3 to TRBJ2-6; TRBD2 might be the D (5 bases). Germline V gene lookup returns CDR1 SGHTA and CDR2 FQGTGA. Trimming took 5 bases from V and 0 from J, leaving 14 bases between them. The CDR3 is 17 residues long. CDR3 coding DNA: TGTGCCAGCAGCCTAAGCGGAAGTAACTCTGGGGCCAACGTCCTGACTTTC. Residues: CASSLSGSNSGANVLTF.

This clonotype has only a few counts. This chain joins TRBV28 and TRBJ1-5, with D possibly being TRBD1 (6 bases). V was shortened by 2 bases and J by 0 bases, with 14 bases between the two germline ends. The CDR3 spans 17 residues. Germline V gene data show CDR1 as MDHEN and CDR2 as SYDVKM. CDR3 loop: CASSLIVGGDSNQPQHF. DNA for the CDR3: TGTGCCAGCAGTTTAATAGTAGGGGGGGATAGCAATCAGCCCCAGCATTTT.

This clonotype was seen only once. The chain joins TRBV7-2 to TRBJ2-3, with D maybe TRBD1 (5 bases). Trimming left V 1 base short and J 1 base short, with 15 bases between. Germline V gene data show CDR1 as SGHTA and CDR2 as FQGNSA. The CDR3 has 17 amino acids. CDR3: CASSLGQIGKRTDTQYF. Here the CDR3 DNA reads TGTGCCAGCAGCTTAGGACAGATCGGCAAACGCACAGATACGCAGTATTTT.

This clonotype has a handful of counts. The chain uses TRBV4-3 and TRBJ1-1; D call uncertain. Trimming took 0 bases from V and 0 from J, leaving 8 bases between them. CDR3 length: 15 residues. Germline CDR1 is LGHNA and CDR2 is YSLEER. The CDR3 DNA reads TGCGCCAGCAGCCAAGAGGACCAATTGAACACTGAAGCTTTCTTT. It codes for CASSQEDQLNTEAFF.

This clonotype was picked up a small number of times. This CDR3 is CASSYVVGNQPQHF. For the CDR3, the DNA is TGTGCCAGCAGCTATGTCGTGGGGAATCAGCCCCAGCATTTT. This chain uses TRBV7-2 with TRBJ1-5; D is ambiguous. V lost 4 bases and J lost 4, with 11 bases in between. Germline CDR1 reads SGHTA; CDR2 reads FQGNSA. The CDR3 runs 14 residues.

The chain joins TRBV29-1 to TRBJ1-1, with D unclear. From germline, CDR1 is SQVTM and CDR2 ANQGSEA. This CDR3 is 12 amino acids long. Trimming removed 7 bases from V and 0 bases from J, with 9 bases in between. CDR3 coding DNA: TGCAGCGCGGACGGATTGAACACTGAAGCTTTCTTT. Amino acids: CSADGLNTEAFF.

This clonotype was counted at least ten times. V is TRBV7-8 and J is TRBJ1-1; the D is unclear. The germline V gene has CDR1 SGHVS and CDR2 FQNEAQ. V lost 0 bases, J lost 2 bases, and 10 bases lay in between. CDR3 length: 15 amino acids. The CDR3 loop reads CASSLAPTENTEAFF. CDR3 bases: TGTGCCAGCAGCTTAGCGCCCACGGAAAACACTGAAGCTTTCTTT.

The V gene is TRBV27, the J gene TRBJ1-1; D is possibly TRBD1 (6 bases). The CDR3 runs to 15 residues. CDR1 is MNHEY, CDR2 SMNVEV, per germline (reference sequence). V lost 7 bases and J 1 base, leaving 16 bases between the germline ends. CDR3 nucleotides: TGTGCCAGCACCTCGTCGGGGGCTCGGAACACTGAAGCTTTCTTT. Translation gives CASTSSGARNTEAFF.

For the CDR3, the DNA is TGTGCCAGCAGCCCCCTCCCTGGACAGAACACTGAAGCTTTCTTT. It translates to CASSPLPGQNTEAFF. The V call is TRBV7-6, the J call TRBJ1-1; weak D call: TRBD1 (5 bases). V lost 5 bases to trimming and J lost 1 base, with 14 bases between them. From germline, CDR1 is SGHVS and CDR2 FNYEAQ. CDR3 length: 15 residues.

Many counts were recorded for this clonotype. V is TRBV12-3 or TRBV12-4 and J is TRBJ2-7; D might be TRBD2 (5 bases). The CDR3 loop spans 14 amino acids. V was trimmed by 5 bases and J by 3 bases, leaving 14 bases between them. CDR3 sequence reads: CASSTLASGYEQYF. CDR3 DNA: TGTGCCAGCAGTACTCTAGCTTCAGGCTACGAGCAGTACTTC.

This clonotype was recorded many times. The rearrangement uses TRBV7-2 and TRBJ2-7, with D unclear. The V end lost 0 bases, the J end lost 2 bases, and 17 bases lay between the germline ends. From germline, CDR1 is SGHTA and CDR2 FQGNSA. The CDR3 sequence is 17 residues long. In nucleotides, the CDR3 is TGTGCCAGCAGCTTAGCGCAAGACCTGCTCCTACCCTACGAGCAGTACTTC. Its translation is CASSLAQDLLLPYEQYF.

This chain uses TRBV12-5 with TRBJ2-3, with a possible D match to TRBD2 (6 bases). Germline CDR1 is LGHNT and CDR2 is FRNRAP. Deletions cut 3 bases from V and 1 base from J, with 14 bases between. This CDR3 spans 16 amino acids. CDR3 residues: CASGFSPASGTDTQYF. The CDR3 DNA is TGTGCTAGTGGTTTTTCCCCGGCTAGCGGCACAGATACGCAGTATTTT.